The table lists the clone carrying this T cell receptor beta chain with many counts. This sample is part of a study of early T cells in non-severe SARS-CoV-2 infection. TCRdb reprocessed the 5' RACE reads with MiXCR, giving one entry per CDR3 protein. The sample contains around 35,000 distinct CDR3 sequences, roughly 5.7% of which appear only once. The V gene end was trimmed by 5 bases and the J gene end by 1 base; junction bases not matched to a gene: 4. The CDR3 spans 14 residues. Germline V gives CDR1 SEHNR, CDR2 FQNEAQ (reference sequence). The sequence was collected from an adult who was a healthcare worker with PCR-confirmed SARS-CoV-2 infection or an uninfected control (not recorded which). Sequencing was performed on whole blood. The V and J genes are TRBV7-9 and TRBJ2-7, with 8 nucleotides matching TRBD2. As DNA, the CDR3 is TGTGCCAGCAGCCCCACTAGCGGATCCTACGAGCAGTACTTC. It translates to CASSPTSGSYEQYF.